This T cell receptor (beta chain) was captured by sequencing in a study of graft-versus-host responses after intestinal transplantation. The overall study: Tacrolimus plus steroids were given to all recipients for about 3 years, preceded by anti-thymocyte globulin induction.

In this sample, this clone turned up once. Its antigen is still unknown. V lost 3 bases and J lost 6, with 13 bases in between. From germline, CDR1 is MNHEY and CDR2 SMNVEV (reference sequence). CDR3 length: 14 amino acids. Assay: immunoSEQ multiplex PCR; the TCRdb copy retains only in-frame clones and omits some. The sample shows under 100,000 clones, 80% to 95% of them seen only once. Study findings and constraints: Early post-transplant declines in HvG were associated with peak levels of circulating GvH clones. High graft-versus-host to host-versus-graft clonal ratios were seen in allografts of patients with graft-donor T cell macrochimerism.

This clonotype was sampled from a human donor who was the organ donor for an intestinal transplant. The chain uses TRBV27 and TRBJ2-3, with D possibly being TRBD2 (6 bases). The sample was unstimulated CD8+ T cells sorted from spleen or lymph node cells, taken before transplant. The CDR3 loop reads CASSLVGGWDTQYF. The CDR3 DNA sequence: TGTGCCAGCAGTTTGGTGGGGGGATGGGATACGCAGTATTTT.